The 7 T cell receptor beta chains given below trace back to one sample, sequenced in a study of cytomegalovirus exposure and HLA in healthy donors. The PCR used 60 Vbeta and 13 Jbeta primers. TCRdb's copy holds only in-frame clones and misses some; the assay was immunoSEQ multiplex PCR. The sample has 150,000 or so clones, and its top ten clones hold 1.5% to 2%. Sequenced: PBMCs. The receptor set was obtained from a man younger than 35 in good health and CMV-seronegative.

CDR3 loop: CASRLQGAHEQYF. The CDR3 bases are TGTGCCAGCAGGTTACAGGGTGCCCACGAGCAGTACTTC. The genes are TRBV6-5 and TRBJ2-7; perhaps TRBD1 as D (6 bases). CDR3 length: 13 amino acids. Trimming left V 6 bases short and J 5 bases short, with 14 bases between. CDR1 is MNHEY and CDR2 is SVGAGI in the germline V gene.

This chain connects TRBV11-3 to TRBJ2-3, with 13 nucleotides matching TRBD2. CDR3 size: 18 residues. Germline V gives CDR1 SGHNT, CDR2 YENEEA. The trim removed 4 bases at V and 3 bases at J, leaving 10 bases unmatched. CDR3 sequence (DNA): TGTGCCAGCAGCTCGGGGACTAGCGGGAATTACGGGACAGATACGCAGTATTTT. Protein sequence: CASSSGTSGNYGTDTQYF.

The chain joins TRBV5-6 to TRBJ2-5; tentatively, D is TRBD1 (5 bases). The CDR3 contains 14 residues. Germline CDR1 reads SGHDT; CDR2 reads YYEEEE. The V end lost 4 bases, the J end lost 3 bases, and 13 bases lay between the germline ends. The CDR3 DNA follows: TGTGCCAGCAGCGGACGTGGGGCAGAAGAGACCCAGTACTTC. Amino acids: CASSGRGAEETQYF.

The chain uses TRBV21-1 and TRBJ1-4; the D call TRBD1 from the table was never checked on the DNA. TRBV21-1 is flagged as a pseudogene. This CDR3 contains 15 residues. Here the CDR3 DNA reads TGTGCCAGCAGCAACTCACAGGGGTTCCGAGAAAAACTGTTTTTT. The encoded protein is CASSNSQGFREKLFF.

V and J are TRBV7-2 and TRBJ2-7; D might be TRBD1 (5 bases). Trimming left V 4 bases short and J 2 bases short, with 9 bases between. Germline V gives CDR1 SGHTA, CDR2 FQGNSA. This CDR3 region has 13 residues. CDR3 sequence reads: CASSSWGAYEQYF. CDR3 coding DNA: TGTGCCAGCAGCTCCTGGGGCGCCTACGAGCAGTACTTC.

The genes are TRBV29-1 and TRBJ2-2, with D maybe TRBD2 (6 bases). Germline V gene lookup returns CDR1 SQVTM and CDR2 ANQGSEA. V was pared by 6 bases and J by 7 bases, with 15 bases between. CDR3 size: 13 residues. CDR3 bases: TGCAGCGTCCCCAGCCGGGAGTACGGGGAGCTGTTTTTT. Protein product: CSVPSREYGELFF.

The V call is TRBV7-2, the J call TRBJ2-3, with 15 bases that match TRBD2. The V and J ends lost 4 bases and 4 bases, in that order; junction bases with no gene match: 3. Germline loops: CDR1 SGHTA, CDR2 FQGNSA. This CDR3 has 16 amino acids. CDR3 region: CASSSRTSGRADTQYF. DNA for the CDR3: TGTGCCAGCAGCTCACGGACTAGCGGGAGGGCAGATACGCAGTATTTT.